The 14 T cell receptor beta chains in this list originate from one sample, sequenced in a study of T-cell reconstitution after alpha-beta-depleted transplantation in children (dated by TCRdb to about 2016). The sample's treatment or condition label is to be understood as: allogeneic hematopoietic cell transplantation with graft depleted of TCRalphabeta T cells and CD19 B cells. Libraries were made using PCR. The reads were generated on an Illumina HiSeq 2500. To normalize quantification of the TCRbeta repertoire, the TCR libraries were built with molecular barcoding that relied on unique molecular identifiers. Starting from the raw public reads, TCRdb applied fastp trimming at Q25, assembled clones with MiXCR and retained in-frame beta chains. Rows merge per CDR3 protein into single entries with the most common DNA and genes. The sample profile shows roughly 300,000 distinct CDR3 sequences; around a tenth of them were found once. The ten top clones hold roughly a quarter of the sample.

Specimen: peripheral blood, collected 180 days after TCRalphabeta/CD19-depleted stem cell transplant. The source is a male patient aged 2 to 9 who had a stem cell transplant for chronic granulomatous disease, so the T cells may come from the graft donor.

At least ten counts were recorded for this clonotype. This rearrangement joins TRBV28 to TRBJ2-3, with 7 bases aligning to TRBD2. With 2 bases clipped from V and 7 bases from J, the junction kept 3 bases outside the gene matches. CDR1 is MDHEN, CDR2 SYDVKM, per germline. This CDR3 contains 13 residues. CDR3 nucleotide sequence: TGTGCCAGCAGTTTAGCGGGAGAGAATACGCAGTATTTT. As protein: CASSLAGENTQYF.

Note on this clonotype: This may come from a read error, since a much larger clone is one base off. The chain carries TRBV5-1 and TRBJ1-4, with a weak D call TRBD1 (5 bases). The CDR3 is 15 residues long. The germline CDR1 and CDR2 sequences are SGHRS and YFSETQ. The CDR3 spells CASSLAGARGEKLLF. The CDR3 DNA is TGCGCCAGCAGCTTGGCCGGGGCAAGAGGGGAAAAACTGCTTTTT.

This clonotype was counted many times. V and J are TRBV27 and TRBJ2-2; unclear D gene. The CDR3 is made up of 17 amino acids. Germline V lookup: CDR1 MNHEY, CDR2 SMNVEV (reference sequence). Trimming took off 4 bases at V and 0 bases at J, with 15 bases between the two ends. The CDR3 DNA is TGTGCCAGCAGTTCGGAACTTCAAGCCGCGAACACCGGGGAGCTGTTTTTT. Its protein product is CASSSELQAANTGELFF.

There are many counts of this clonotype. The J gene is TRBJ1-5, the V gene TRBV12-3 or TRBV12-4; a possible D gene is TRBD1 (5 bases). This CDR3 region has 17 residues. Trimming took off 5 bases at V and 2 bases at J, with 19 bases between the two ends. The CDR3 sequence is CASSREPIRVGNQPQHF. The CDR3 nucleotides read TGTGCCAGCAGTCGCGAACCGATCAGGGTAGGCAATCAGCCCCAGCATTTT.

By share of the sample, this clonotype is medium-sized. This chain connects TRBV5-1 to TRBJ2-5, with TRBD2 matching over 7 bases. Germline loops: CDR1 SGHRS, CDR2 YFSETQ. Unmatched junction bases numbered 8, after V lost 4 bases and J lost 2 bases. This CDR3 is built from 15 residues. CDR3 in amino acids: CASSAVLAPQETQYF. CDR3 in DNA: TGCGCCAGCAGCGCCGTACTAGCGCCGCAAGAGACCCAGTACTTC.

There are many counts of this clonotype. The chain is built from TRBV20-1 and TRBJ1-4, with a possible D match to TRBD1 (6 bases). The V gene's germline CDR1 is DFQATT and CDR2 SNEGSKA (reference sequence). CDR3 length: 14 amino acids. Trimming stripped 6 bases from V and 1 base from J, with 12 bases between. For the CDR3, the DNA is TGCAGTGCCAGAAAGGGGGGAACTAATGAAAAACTGTTTTTT. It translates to CSARKGGTNEKLFF.

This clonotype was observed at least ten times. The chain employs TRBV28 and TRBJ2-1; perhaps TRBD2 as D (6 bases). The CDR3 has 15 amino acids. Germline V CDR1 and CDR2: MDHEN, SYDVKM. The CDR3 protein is CALLEAGLTYNEQFF. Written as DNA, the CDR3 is TGTGCTCTTCTTGAGGCGGGACTCACCTACAATGAGCAGTTCTTC.

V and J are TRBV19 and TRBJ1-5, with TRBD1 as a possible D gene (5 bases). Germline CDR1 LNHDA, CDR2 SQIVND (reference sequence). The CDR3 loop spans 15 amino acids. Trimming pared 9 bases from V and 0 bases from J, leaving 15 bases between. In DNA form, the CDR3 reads TGTGCCAGCGAGCCAGGGCGATATAGCAATCAGCCCCAGCATTTT. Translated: CASEPGRYSNQPQHF.

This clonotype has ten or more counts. CDR3 sequence (DNA): TGCGCCAGCAGCTTGGAAGTGTACGGGGAGCTGTTTTTT. This gives the protein CASSLEVYGELFF. V usage is TRBV5-1 and J usage is TRBJ2-2; D unclear. The length of the CDR3 is 13 residues. Germline CDR1 SGHRS, CDR2 YFSETQ. Trimming removed 0 bases from V and 7 bases from J, with 7 bases in between.

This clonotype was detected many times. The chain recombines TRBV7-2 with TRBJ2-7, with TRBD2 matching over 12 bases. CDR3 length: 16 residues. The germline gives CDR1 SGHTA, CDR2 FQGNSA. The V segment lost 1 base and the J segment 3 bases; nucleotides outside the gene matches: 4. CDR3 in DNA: TGTGCCAGCAGCTTAGTAGGGACTAGCGGGCTCTACGAGCAGTACTTC. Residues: CASSLVGTSGLYEQYF.

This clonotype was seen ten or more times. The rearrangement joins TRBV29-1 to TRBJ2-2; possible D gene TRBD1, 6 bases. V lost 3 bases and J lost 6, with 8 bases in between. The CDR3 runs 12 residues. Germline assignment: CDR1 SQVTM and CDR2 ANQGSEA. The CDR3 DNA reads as TGCAGCGTTGACGGACAGTCCGGGGAGCTGTTTTTT. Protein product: CSVDGQSGELFF.

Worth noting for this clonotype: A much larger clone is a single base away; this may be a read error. This CDR3 is CASSQSLLGPHYAYNEQFF. In nucleotides, the CDR3 is TGCGCCAGCAGTCAATCCCTTTTGGGACCACACTACGCCTACAATGAGCAGTTCTTC. J is TRBJ2-1 and V is TRBV23-1; D is possibly TRBD1 or TRBD2 (5 bases each). TRBV23-1 is placed among ORFs of uncertain function. The CDR3 sequence is 19 residues long. Deletions cut 0 bases from V and 2 bases from J, with 20 bases between.

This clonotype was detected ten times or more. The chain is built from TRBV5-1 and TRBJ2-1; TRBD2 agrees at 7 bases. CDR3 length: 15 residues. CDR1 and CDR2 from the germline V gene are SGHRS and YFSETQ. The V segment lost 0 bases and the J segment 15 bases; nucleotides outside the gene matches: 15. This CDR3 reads CASSLAVAGTSVGFF. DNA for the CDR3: TGCGCCAGCAGCTTGGCGGTAGCGGGCACCTCTGTAGGGTTCTTC. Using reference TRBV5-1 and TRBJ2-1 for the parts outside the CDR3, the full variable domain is KAGVTQTPRYLIKTRGQQVTLSCSPISGHRSVSWYQQTPGQGLQFLFEYFSETQRNKGNFPGRFSGRQFSNSRSEMNVSTLELGDSALYLCASSLAVAGTSVGFFGPGTRLTVL.

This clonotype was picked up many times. This CDR3 reads CASSLVTTSRDEQFF. The CDR3 bases are TGTGCCAGCAGCTTAGTAACCACCTCTAGGGATGAGCAGTTCTTC. The chain carries TRBV7-2 and TRBJ2-1; no clear D gene. This CDR3 spans 15 amino acids. V was cut by 1 base and J by 8 bases, with 15 bases left in between. CDR1 and CDR2 from the germline V gene are SGHTA and FQGNSA.